This TCR beta chain was found in a study of shared clonotypes between healthy human individuals. Study-wide findings and caveats: With a handful of donors compared, 4.5% to 6.5% of naive CD4 clonotypes were shared. Estimated richness values were generally larger in naive subsets than in memory subsets. Rarefaction exposed incomplete sorted-subset sequencing despite large depth.

A remark on this clone: Its specificity is not known.

The germline V gene encodes CDR1 LGHNA and CDR2 YSLEER. The V end lost 3 bases, the J end lost 0 bases, and 12 bases lay between the germline ends. CDR3 length: 16 amino acids. Generated by immunoSEQ multiplex PCR, the TCRdb table keeps only in-frame clones and is missing some. The sample lists roughly 2,000,000 clones; around 96% were seen once. Terminally differentiated effector memory CD45RA+ cells were excluded by CCR7 positive selection of CD45RO-negative cells. Donors, healthy HIV-negative adults, lacked recent acute infections or vaccinations. The chain recombines TRBV4-3 with TRBJ2-1; tentatively, D is TRBD2 (5 bases). The sequence derives from a man aged 18 to 35 in good health. Source material: naive CD8+ T cells sorted from blood. DNA of the CDR3: TGCGCCAGCAGCCACCAACTAGAGAACTCCTACAATGAGCAGTTCTTC. Its translation: CASSHQLENSYNEQFF.